Below are 30 T cell receptor beta chains sequenced from a single sample in a study of regulatory T cells in long-lasting Graves disease. Sequencing libraries for TCR beta were prepared with iRepertoire HTBI primers and Arm-PCR of CDR3 regions. TCRdb reanalysed the multiplex PCR reads using MiXCR and keeps one entry per CDR3 protein. The repertoire holds 500,000 to 700,000 distinct CDR3 sequences, around 15% seen once, with around 19% in the top ten. Sample time point: newly diagnosed GD, antithyroid drugs for less than 3 months. The authors made the TCR library using RNA they extracted from PBMCs. The sample was also linked to a second study, of T cells in Graves' hyperthyroidism and ophthalmopathy.

Here the sequenced sample was peripheral blood mononuclear cells (PBMCs), taken at new diagnosis, from a patient treated with antithyroid drugs. The receptors originated from a woman under 40 with Graves disease.

There are a few counts of this clonotype. V usage is TRBV7-9 and J usage is TRBJ1-4, with a possible D match to TRBD1 (5 bases). Trimming took off 2 bases at V and 5 bases at J, with 12 bases between the two ends. The CDR3 covers 15 residues. Looked up from germline, CDR1 is SEHNR and CDR2 is FQNEAQ (reference sequence). For the CDR3, the DNA is TGTGCCAGCAGCTTATCCAGGGTTCCAAATGAAAAACTGTTTTTT. Its translation: CASSLSRVPNEKLFF.

This clonotype has only a few counts. The J gene is TRBJ2-6, the V gene TRBV6-1, with 8 bases that match TRBD2. J lost 4 bases, V lost 7 bases, and 6 bases had no gene match. Looked up from germline, CDR1 is MNHNS and CDR2 is SASEGT. This CDR3 is built from 15 residues. CDR3 sequence reads: CASTPGGAGANVLTF. The DNA of the CDR3 is TGTGCCAGCACCCCGGGGGGGGCAGGGGCCAACGTCCTGACTTTC.

This clonotype has a count of ten or more. The genes are TRBV24-1 and TRBJ1-5, with a possible D match to TRBD1 (5 bases). Looked up from germline, CDR1 is KGHDR and CDR2 is SFDVKD. Trimming stripped 4 bases from V and 4 bases from J, with 19 bases between. The CDR3 length is 17 residues. Written as DNA, the CDR3 is TGTGCCACCAGTGACCCCCGGGGCCAGGGTGGAAATCAGCCCCAGCATTTT. Its translation is CATSDPRGQGGNQPQHF.

This clonotype has ten or more counts. The rearrangement links TRBV19 to TRBJ1-1; D is unclear. Germline V lookup: CDR1 LNHDA, CDR2 SQIVND (reference sequence). CDR3 length equals 12 residues. V gave up 7 bases and J gave up 10 bases, with 16 bases separating them. CDR3 DNA sequence: TGTGCCAGTATGGCGGGCCTCGGCCGAGCTTTCTTT. Translating gives CASMAGLGRAFF.

This clonotype was counted many times. The chain recombines TRBV11-2 with TRBJ2-5; D remains ambiguous. Trimming shortened V by 5 bases and J by 13 bases, and 14 bases separated the two germline ends. This CDR3 contains 11 residues. Per germline, CDR1 SGHAT and CDR2 FQNNGV. CDR3 coding DNA: TGTGCCAGCAGCGCTCTGTCGTACCCGTACTTC. Protein product: CASSALSYPYF.

This clonotype was detected many times. V is TRBV2 and J is TRBJ2-2; the D gene is possibly TRBD1 (5 bases). The germline V gene encodes CDR1 SNHLY and CDR2 FYNNEI. V lost 6 bases to trimming and J lost 6 bases, with 11 bases between them. This CDR3 spans 13 amino acids. The CDR3 here is CASRVQEAGELFF. DNA of the CDR3: TGTGCCAGCAGGGTACAGGAAGCCGGGGAGCTGTTTTTT.

In its sample, this clonotype was seen many times. The chain is built from TRBV29-1 and TRBJ1-1, with D possibly TRBD1 on 5 matching bases. Trimming removed 6 bases at V and 0 bases at J, with 20 bases between. The CDR3 spans 16 residues. Germline CDR1 SQVTM, CDR2 ANQGSEA. The CDR3 nucleotides read TGCAGCGTCTCCGCCGGGGGGGAGGGTATGAACACTGAAGCTTTCTTT. The encoded protein is CSVSAGGEGMNTEAFF.

The chain combines TRBV7-9 with TRBJ1-1; TRBD1 is a possible D gene (5 bases). Trimming took off 7 bases at V and 5 bases at J, with 20 bases between the two ends. The CDR3 is 15 amino acids. Germline CDR1 SEHNR, CDR2 FQNEAQ (reference sequence). CDR3 DNA: TGTGCCAGCACCCCGACCACCTCGGGGGGAACTGAAGCTTTCTTT. Protein: CASTPTTSGGTEAFF.

The CDR3 sequence: CASSASRGGGPGETQYF. CDR3 nucleotide sequence: TGTGCCAGCAGTGCCTCTCGTGGGGGAGGGCCCGGGGAGACCCAGTACTTC. The V call is TRBV6-4, the J call TRBJ2-5; 7 positions match TRBD2. The length of the CDR3 is 17 residues. The V gene's germline CDR1 is MRHNA and CDR2 SNTAGT. The V gene end was trimmed by 4 bases and the J gene end by 5 bases; junction bases not matched to a gene: 16.

This clonotype was counted ten times or more. The rearrangement joins TRBV28 to TRBJ1-1, with D hard to call. CDR3 length: 11 amino acids. Trimming stripped 7 bases from V and 3 bases from J, with 6 bases between. Per germline, CDR1 MDHEN and CDR2 SYDVKM. The CDR3 spells CASKTHTEAFF. CDR3 DNA: TGTGCCAGCAAGACACACACTGAAGCTTTCTTT.

This clonotype was recorded many times. The genes are TRBV12-3 or TRBV12-4 and TRBJ1-1; unclear D gene. The CDR3 covers 15 residues. Deletions cut 4 bases from V and 4 bases from J, with 16 bases between. The CDR3 nucleotides are TGTGCCAGCAGTTCCCCTTCGCGGCCCCGCACTGAAGCTTTCTTT. Translation gives CASSSPSRPRTEAFF.

With respect to this clonotype: A much larger clone differs by one base, so this may be a read error. V gene TRBV28 combines with J gene TRBJ2-5; 7 nucleotides match TRBD1. CDR1 and CDR2 (germline): MDHEN, SYDVKM. Losses at the gene ends were 6 bases for V and 3 bases for J; bases not matched to a gene: 10. The length of the CDR3 is 15 residues. CDR3 protein: CASRTGQARKETQYF. The CDR3 DNA follows: TGTGCCAGCAGGACAGGACAGGCTAGAAAAGAGACCCAGTACTTC.

There are a few counts of this clonotype. The chain carries TRBV28 and TRBJ2-5; tentatively, D is TRBD2 (5 bases). The germline gives CDR1 MDHEN, CDR2 SYDVKM. V was pared by 7 bases and J by 2 bases, with 14 bases between. The CDR3 totals 14 residues. Written as DNA, the CDR3 is TGTGCCAGCAATACTAGGAAAGCTCAAGAGACCCAGTACTTC. Protein: CASNTRKAQETQYF.

V and J are TRBV7-2 and TRBJ1-2; 8 bases agree with TRBD1. The CDR3 length is 19 residues. Per germline, CDR1 SGHTA and CDR2 FQGNSA. V gave up 5 bases and J gave up 0 bases; unmatched junction bases: 17. CDR3 sequence reads: CASSPRTLDREATNYGYTF. The CDR3 coding sequence is TGTGCCAGCAGCCCAAGGACGTTGGACAGGGAAGCTACTAACTATGGCTACACCTTC. Full variable domain (remainder filled in from reference TRBV7-2 and TRBJ1-2): GAGVSQSPSNKVTEKGKDVELRCDPISGHTALYWYRQSLGQGLEFLIYFQGNSAPDKSGLPSDRFSAERTGGSVSTLTIQRTQQEDSAVYLCASSPRTLDREATNYGYTFGSGTRLTVV.

This chain joins TRBV5-4 and TRBJ2-1; 13 bases agree with TRBD2. The CDR3 is 17 amino acids. The germline CDR1 and CDR2 sequences are SGHNT and YYREEE (reference sequence). Unmatched junction bases numbered 10, after V lost 1 base and J lost 9 bases. The CDR3 DNA reads TGTGCCAGCAGCTTGCCCCAACTAGCGGGAGGGCTGAGTGAGCAGTTCTTC. It translates to CASSLPQLAGGLSEQFF.

This clonotype was recorded many times. The V call is TRBV2, the J call TRBJ1-5, with 7 bases that match TRBD1. CDR1 and CDR2 from the germline V gene are SNHLY and FYNNEI. CDR3 length equals 13 residues. V lost 7 bases and J lost 5; bases outside the gene matches: 5. The chain's CDR3 is CASTGTEHQPQHF. The CDR3 DNA sequence: TGTGCCAGCACCGGGACAGAGCATCAGCCCCAGCATTTT.

The table lists this clonotype with a few counts. J is TRBJ1-6 and V is TRBV3-1; the D gene is possibly TRBD1 (5 bases). The germline gives CDR1 LGHDT, CDR2 YNNKEL (reference sequence). V was cut by 1 base and J by 7 bases, with 14 bases left in between. The CDR3 has 16 residues. In nucleotides, the CDR3 is TGTGCCAGCAGCCAAGCCGGCAGGGTAGGGAATTCACCCCTCCACTTT. Translation: CASSQAGRVGNSPLHF.

This clonotype was detected a few times. The rearrangement joins TRBV27 to TRBJ2-1, with 10 positions matching TRBD2. V shed 6 bases, J shed 7 bases, and the junction held 6 bases outside the gene matches. CDR1 and CDR2 from the germline V gene are MNHEY and SMNVEV (reference sequence). The CDR3 is 14 amino acids. This CDR3 is CASRLAGVGNEQFF. In DNA, the CDR3 is TGTGCCAGCAGGCTAGCGGGAGTTGGTAATGAGCAGTTCTTC.

This clonotype was detected ten times or more. V is TRBV28 and J is TRBJ1-1; D gene uncertain. V dropped 5 bases and J dropped 4 bases, with 14 bases sitting between them. CDR3 size: 14 residues. CDR1 is MDHEN and CDR2 is SYDVKM in the germline V gene. CDR3 amino acids: CASSRLSASTEAFF. CDR3 nucleotides: TGTGCCAGCAGTCGCCTAAGTGCGTCCACTGAAGCTTTCTTT.

V usage is TRBV3-1 and J usage is TRBJ2-4, with D perhaps TRBD1 (5 bases). The CDR3 covers 17 residues. Germline-derived CDR1 and CDR2 are LGHDT and YNNKEL (reference sequence). The germline V and J ends were trimmed by 2 bases and 0 bases, with 14 bases remaining between them. The CDR3 DNA follows: TGTGCCAGCAGCCAAACCTCAGGGTGGCTAGCCAAAAACATTCAGTACTTC. Amino acid sequence: CASSQTSGWLAKNIQYF.

This clonotype turned up a few times. V gene TRBV7-2 combines with J gene TRBJ2-7; D uncertain. The CDR3 contains 14 residues. V dropped 3 bases and J dropped 0 bases, with 9 bases sitting between them. CDR1 and CDR2 (germline): SGHTA, FQGNSA. The CDR3: CASSFSVPSYEQYF. CDR3 sequence (DNA): TGTGCCAGCAGCTTTTCTGTACCCTCCTACGAGCAGTACTTC.

The sample holds many counts of this clonotype. V and J are TRBV7-9 and TRBJ2-1; 11 positions match TRBD2. The CDR3 is made up of 15 amino acids. The trim removed 5 bases at V and 8 bases at J, leaving 8 bases unmatched. Germline CDR1 is SEHNR and CDR2 is FQNEAQ (reference sequence). The CDR3: CASSPFLAGGDEQFF. CDR3 nucleotides: TGTGCCAGCAGCCCCTTCCTAGCGGGAGGCGATGAGCAGTTCTTC.

The chain carries TRBV5-1 and TRBJ2-4, with D possibly matching TRBD1 (6 bases). V was clipped by 4 bases and J by 6 bases, with 17 bases between them. Germline V gene data show CDR1 as SGHRS and CDR2 as YFSETQ. The CDR3 length is 15 residues. The CDR3 nucleotides read TGCGCCAGCAGCCCTGGGGACACGCCGGGAAACATTCAGTACTTC. This encodes CASSPGDTPGNIQYF.

V is TRBV29-1 and J is TRBJ2-1; weak D call: TRBD2 (6 bases). In germline, CDR1 is SQVTM, CDR2 ANQGSEA. The CDR3 runs 14 residues. V was pared by 7 bases and J by 2 bases, with 15 bases between. In nucleotides, the CDR3 is TGCAGCGCCGATCCCCTAGCGACCTACAATGAGCAGTTCTTC. Amino acid sequence: CSADPLATYNEQFF.

This clonotype turned up a few times. The V gene is TRBV20-1, the J gene TRBJ1-5; maybe TRBD1 (5 bases). CDR1 and CDR2 (germline): DFQATT, SNEGSKA (reference sequence). Trimming removed 0 bases from V and 5 bases from J, with 14 bases in between. This CDR3 comprises 15 residues. In DNA, the CDR3 is TGCAGTGCTAGAGAGTCGGGGACGTCAGATCAGCCCCAGCATTTT. Its translation: CSARESGTSDQPQHF.

This chain joins TRBV6-1 and TRBJ1-5; TRBD1 might be the D (6 bases). The CDR3 length is 18 residues. Deletions cut 0 bases from V and 0 bases from J, with 15 bases between. Germline CDR1 MNHNS, CDR2 SASEGT. The DNA for the CDR3 is TGTGCCAGCAGTGAAGCCGCAGGGACACTATATAGCAATCAGCCCCAGCATTTT. It codes for CASSEAAGTLYSNQPQHF.

This clonotype came up many times. The chain carries TRBV2 and TRBJ1-4; no clear D. Trimming removed 0 bases at V and 7 bases at J, with 3 bases between. The length of the CDR3 is 12 residues. Germline V CDR1 and CDR2: SNHLY, FYNNEI. The CDR3 reads CASSEALEKLFF. CDR3 bases: TGTGCCAGCAGTGAAGCGCTTGAAAAACTGTTTTTT.

In its sample, this clonotype was seen a few times. This chain joins TRBV7-3 and TRBJ1-3, with a weak D call TRBD1 (6 bases). Germline CDR1 reads SGHTA; CDR2 reads FQGTGA. Trimming took off 7 bases at V and 2 bases at J, with 9 bases between the two ends. The CDR3 covers 13 residues. The CDR3 loop reads CASIQGAGNTIYF. The CDR3 DNA reads as TGTGCCAGCATACAGGGAGCTGGAAACACCATATATTTT.

The chain employs TRBV6-1 and TRBJ2-3; TRBD1 is a possible D gene (5 bases). Germline lookup yields CDR1 MNHNS and CDR2 SASEGT. V lost 1 base, J lost 14 bases, and 13 bases lay in between. CDR3 length: 12 amino acids. The CDR3 protein is CASSEGPGHGYF. The CDR3 nucleotides read TGTGCCAGCAGTGAAGGCCCAGGACACGGGTATTTT.

This clonotype was observed at least ten times. CDR3 loop: CASSHGGLGGYTF. The DNA of the CDR3 is TGTGCCAGCAGTCATGGAGGGCTAGGGGGCTACACCTTC. The rearrangement joins TRBV12-3 or TRBV12-4 to TRBJ1-2; no definite D call. The length of the CDR3 is 13 residues. V was pared by 5 bases and J by 8 bases, with 15 bases between.